The 14 T cell receptor beta chains presented below share a single source sample, sequenced in a study of TIL therapy for anti-PD-1-resistant metastatic lung cancer. Time point given: pre-treatment sample, taken before nivolumab and TIL therapy. Tumor tissue came from excised metastases, mostly pleural nodules or supraclavicular lymph nodes. Sequencing used immunoSEQ v3. Libraries were prepared by immunoSEQ multiplex PCR; TCRdb keeps only in-frame clonotypes and omits some of them. The sample lists about 100,000 clones; 65% were seen once. Specimen: tumor tissue, collected at baseline. The source is a person aged 25 to 85 with non-small cell lung cancer.

This clone was observed a few times. The V and J genes are TRBV5-5 and TRBJ2-1; 7 nucleotides line up with TRBD1. CDR3 length: 12 residues. J was trimmed by 11 bases and V by 4 bases; bases with no gene match: 6. The germline V gene has CDR1 SGHKS and CDR2 YYEKEE (reference sequence). CDR3 sequence (DNA): TGTGCCAGCAGCCAAGGGACAGAAAAGCAGTTCTTC. Translated: CASSQGTEKQFF.

This clone was seen more than once but under ten times. The chain joins TRBV7-6 to TRBJ2-7; 7 bases fit TRBD1. This CDR3 has 15 amino acids. V shed 5 bases, J shed 0 bases, and the junction held 7 bases outside the gene matches. Germline V gene data show CDR1 as SGHVS and CDR2 as FNYEAQ. CDR3 in amino acids: CASSVTTGPSYEQYF. The CDR3 DNA follows: TGTGCCAGCAGCGTCACGACAGGGCCCTCCTACGAGCAGTACTTC.

The V gene is TRBV5-1, the J gene TRBJ2-5; TRBD2 agrees at 9 bases. J lost 2 bases, V lost 0 bases, and 5 bases had no gene match. The CDR3 sequence is 16 residues long. The V gene's germline CDR1 is SGHRS and CDR2 YFSETQ. The CDR3 here is CASSLGASGDQETQYF. The CDR3 DNA follows: TGCGCCAGCAGCTTGGGGGCTAGCGGGGATCAAGAGACCCAGTACTTC.

The rearrangement uses TRBV28 and TRBJ1-5, with D uncertain. The CDR3 runs to 14 residues. Germline values: CDR1 MDHEN, CDR2 SYDVKM. V lost 3 bases and J lost 2, with 8 bases in between. The CDR3 DNA reads as TGTGCCAGCAGTTTCAGCAGTCGCAATCAGCCCCAGCATTTT. Its translation is CASSFSSRNQPQHF.

Only a few counts were recorded for this clone. The chain joins TRBV4-2 to TRBJ2-7; D gene ambiguous. V was trimmed by 0 bases and J by 4 bases, leaving 10 bases between them. Germline CDR1 LGHNA, CDR2 YNFKEQ. The CDR3 extends over 14 amino acids. CDR3 sequence: CASSQEIGRYEQYF. CDR3 bases: TGTGCCAGCAGCCAAGAAATTGGTCGGTACGAGCAGTACTTC.

The gene calls are TRBV19 and TRBJ2-7; 11 nucleotides line up with TRBD1. CDR3 size: 13 residues. V dropped 10 bases and J dropped 5; count of bases not matched to a gene: 7. From germline, CDR1 is LNHDA and CDR2 SQIVND (reference sequence). The CDR3 DNA follows: TGTGCCACCCGGGACAGGGGGTTCCACGAGCAGTACTTC. Encoded protein: CATRDRGFHEQYF.

The gene calls are TRBV5-8 and TRBJ1-2; no firm D call. Germline lookup yields CDR1 SGHTS and CDR2 YDEGEE. The CDR3 has 15 residues. The V and J ends lost 2 bases and 4 bases respectively, with 15 bases between them. CDR3 sequence reads: CASSFGEGGLYGYTF. Written as DNA, the CDR3 is TGTGCCAGCAGCTTCGGGGAGGGCGGTCTCTATGGCTACACCTTC.

This clone was observed a single time. The J gene is TRBJ1-4, the V gene TRBV6-6; 9 positions match TRBD1. From germline, CDR1 is MNHNY and CDR2 SVGAGI (reference sequence). The CDR3 spans 13 residues. V shed 8 bases, J shed 8 bases, and the junction held 6 bases outside the gene matches. The CDR3 DNA follows: TGTGCCAGCGGCAGGACAGGGGAAGAAAAACTGTTTTTT. This translates into CASGRTGEEKLFF.

In nucleotides, the CDR3 is TGCAGCGTTGAGGGGGACTACGAGCAGTACTTC. Amino acids: CSVEGDYEQYF. The J gene is TRBJ2-7, the V gene TRBV29-1; the D call may be TRBD1 or TRBD2 (5 bases each). CDR1 and CDR2 from the germline V gene are SQVTM and ANQGSEA. V was trimmed by 3 bases and J by 3 bases, leaving 6 bases between them. The CDR3 runs to 11 residues.

The V and J genes are TRBV11-1 and TRBJ1-4; perhaps TRBD1 as D (6 bases). The CDR3 length is 15 residues. The V gene's germline CDR1 is SGHAT and CDR2 FQDESV (reference sequence). Trimming shortened V by 8 bases and J by 4 bases, and 17 bases separated the two germline ends. The CDR3 nucleotides are TGTGCCAGCGCCCGGGGGCGCCTACTTAATGAAAAACTGTTTTTT. Translation gives CASARGRLLNEKLFF.

V is TRBV3-1 (or the pseudogene TRBV3-2) and J is TRBJ2-5, with D maybe TRBD2 (6 bases). CDR3 size: 15 residues. V was trimmed by 3 bases and J by 4 bases, leaving 15 bases between them. Germline V gene lookup returns CDR1 LGHDT and CDR2 YNNKEL (reference sequence). CDR3 amino acids: CASSHAGARGETQYF. The DNA for the CDR3 is TGTGCCAGCAGCCACGCCGGGGCGCGGGGAGAGACCCAGTACTTC.

This rearrangement joins TRBV7-2 to TRBJ2-5, with D uncertain. Deletions cut 4 bases from V and 9 bases from J, with 18 bases between. The CDR3 sequence is 14 residues long. Germline assignment: CDR1 SGHTA and CDR2 FQGNSA. CDR3: CASSWAPEGLAQYF. The CDR3 nucleotides are TGTGCCAGCAGCTGGGCTCCGGAAGGATTGGCCCAGTACTTC.

CDR3 loop: CASTRWGTSTDTQYF. In nucleotides, the CDR3 is TGTGCCAGCACGCGGTGGGGGACTAGCACAGATACGCAGTATTTT. The chain recombines TRBV27 with TRBJ2-3; a weak D match, TRBD2 (6 bases). The CDR3 totals 15 residues. The germline V gene encodes CDR1 MNHEY and CDR2 SMNVEV (reference sequence). V was shortened by 7 bases and J by 0 bases, with 14 bases between the two germline ends.

V gene TRBV7-2 combines with J gene TRBJ2-2; D call uncertain. The V gene's germline CDR1 is SGHTA and CDR2 FQGNSA. V lost 8 bases and J lost 3, with 10 bases in between. The CDR3 loop spans 13 amino acids. The CDR3 nucleotides are TGTGCCAGCGGTCAGCAGGACACCGGGGAGCTGTTTTTT. This encodes CASGQQDTGELFF.